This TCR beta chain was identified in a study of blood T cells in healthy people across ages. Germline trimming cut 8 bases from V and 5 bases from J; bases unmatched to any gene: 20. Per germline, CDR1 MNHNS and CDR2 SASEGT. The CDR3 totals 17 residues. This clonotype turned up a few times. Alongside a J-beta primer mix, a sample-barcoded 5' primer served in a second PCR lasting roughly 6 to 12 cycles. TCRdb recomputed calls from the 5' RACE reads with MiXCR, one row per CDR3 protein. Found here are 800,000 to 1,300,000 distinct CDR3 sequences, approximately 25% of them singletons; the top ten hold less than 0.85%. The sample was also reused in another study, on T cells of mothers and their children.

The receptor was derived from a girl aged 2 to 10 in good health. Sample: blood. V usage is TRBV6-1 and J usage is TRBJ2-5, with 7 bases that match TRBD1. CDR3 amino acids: CASRGEWLQGHGETQYF. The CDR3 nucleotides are TGTGCCAGCCGAGGGGAATGGCTACAGGGGCATGGGGAGACCCAGTACTTC.